This T cell receptor beta chain is drawn from a study of blood T cell repertoires in COVID-19. TCRdb's copy holds only in-frame clones and misses some; the assay was immunoSEQ multiplex PCR. The profile shows approximately 270,000 clones, roughly 90% of them singletons. Participant ages covered 18 to 89 years across 24 US areas. This clone has just a few counts. The CDR3 is made up of 17 amino acids. With V trimmed by 4 bases and J by 7 bases, 14 bases remained unmatched. CDR1 SGHDN and CDR2 FVKESK come from the germline V gene. The chain combines TRBV14 with TRBJ2-2, with 8 bases fitting TRBD2. The sequenced material came from PBMCs or T cells enriched from blood (not recorded which). The clonotype originates from a woman aged 55-75 years who had recovered from COVID-19. The CDR3 sequence is CASSLLTGGPVGGELFF. The CDR3 DNA reads as TGTGCCAGCAGCCTACTTACGGGGGGGCCGGTCGGCGGGGAGCTGTTTTTT.